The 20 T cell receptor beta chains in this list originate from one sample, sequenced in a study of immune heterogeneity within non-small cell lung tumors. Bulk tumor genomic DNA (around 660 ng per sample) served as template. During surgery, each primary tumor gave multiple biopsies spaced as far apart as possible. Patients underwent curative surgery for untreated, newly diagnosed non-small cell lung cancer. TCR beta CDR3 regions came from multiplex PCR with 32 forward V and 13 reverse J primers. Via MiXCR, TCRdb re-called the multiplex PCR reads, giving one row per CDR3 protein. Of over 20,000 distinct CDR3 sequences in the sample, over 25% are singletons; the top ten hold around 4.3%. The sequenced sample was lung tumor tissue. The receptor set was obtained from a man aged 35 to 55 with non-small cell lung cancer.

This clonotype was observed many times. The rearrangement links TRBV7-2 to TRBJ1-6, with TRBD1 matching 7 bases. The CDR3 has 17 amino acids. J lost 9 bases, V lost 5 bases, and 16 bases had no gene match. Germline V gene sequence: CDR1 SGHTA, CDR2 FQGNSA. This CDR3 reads CASSLIYPGQFFSPLHF. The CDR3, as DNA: TGTGCCAGCAGCCTAATATACCCGGGACAGTTTTTTTCACCCCTCCACTTT.

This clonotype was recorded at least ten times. The CDR3 spells CASSYSMIHEQFF. CDR3 nucleotide sequence: TGTGCCAGCAGTTACTCGATGATCCATGAGCAGTTCTTC. V usage is TRBV6-2 or TRBV6-3 and J usage is TRBJ2-1; D is uncertain. The CDR3 is made up of 13 amino acids. CDR1 MNHEY and CDR2 SVGEGT come from the germline V gene. Trimming left V 0 bases short and J 8 bases short, with 8 bases between.

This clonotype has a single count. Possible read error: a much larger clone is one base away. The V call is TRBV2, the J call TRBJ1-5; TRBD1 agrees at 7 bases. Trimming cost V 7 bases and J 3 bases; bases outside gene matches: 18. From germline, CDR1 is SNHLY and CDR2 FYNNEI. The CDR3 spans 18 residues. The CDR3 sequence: CASTTGERLTAHNQPQHF. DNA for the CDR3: TGTGCCAGCACAACAGGGGAACGCCTAACGGCACACAATCAGCCCCAGCATTTT.

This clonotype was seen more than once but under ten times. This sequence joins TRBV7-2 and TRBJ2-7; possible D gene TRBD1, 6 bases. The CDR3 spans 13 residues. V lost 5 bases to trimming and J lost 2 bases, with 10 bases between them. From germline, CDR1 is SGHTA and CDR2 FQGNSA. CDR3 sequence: CASSTRDTYEQYF. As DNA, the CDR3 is TGTGCCAGCAGCACCCGGGACACCTACGAGCAGTACTTC.

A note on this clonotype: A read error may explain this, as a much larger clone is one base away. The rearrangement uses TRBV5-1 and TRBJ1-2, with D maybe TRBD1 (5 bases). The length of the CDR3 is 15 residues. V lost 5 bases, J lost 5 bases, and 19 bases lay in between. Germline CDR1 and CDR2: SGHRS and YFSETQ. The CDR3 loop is CASRKHGIGGYGYTF. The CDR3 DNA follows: TGCGCCAGCAGGAAGCATGGGATTGGGGGTTATGGCTACACCTTC. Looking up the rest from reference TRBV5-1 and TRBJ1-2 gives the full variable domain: KAGVTQTPRYLIKTRGQQVTLSCSPISGHRSVSWYQQTPGQGLQFLFEYFSETQRNKGNFPGRFSGRQFSNSRSEMNVSTLELGDSALYLCASRKHGIGGYGYTFGSGTRLTVV.

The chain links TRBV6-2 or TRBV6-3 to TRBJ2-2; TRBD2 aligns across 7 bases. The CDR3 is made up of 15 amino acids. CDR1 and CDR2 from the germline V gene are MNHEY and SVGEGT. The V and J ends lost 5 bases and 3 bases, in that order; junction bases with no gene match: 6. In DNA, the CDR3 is TGTGCCAGCAGTGCGACGGGGAGGGACACCGGGGAGCTGTTTTTT. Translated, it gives CASSATGRDTGELFF.

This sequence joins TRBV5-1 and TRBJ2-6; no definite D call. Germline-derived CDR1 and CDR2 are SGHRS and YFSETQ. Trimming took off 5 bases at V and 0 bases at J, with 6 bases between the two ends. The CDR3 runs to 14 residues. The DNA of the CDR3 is TGCGCCAGCAGGGTCAGCTCTGGGGCCAACGTCCTGACTTTC. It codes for CASRVSSGANVLTF.

The CDR3 DNA reads TGTGCCAGCAGCCAAGAGGTGTACGGGAGTAAAAACGAGCAGTACTTC. Translated: CASSQEVYGSKNEQYF. This chain uses TRBV3-1 with TRBJ2-7; D perhaps matches TRBD2 (6 bases). Trimming stripped 0 bases from V and 5 bases from J, with 17 bases between. The CDR3 has 16 residues. Germline loops: CDR1 LGHDT, CDR2 YNNKEL (reference sequence).

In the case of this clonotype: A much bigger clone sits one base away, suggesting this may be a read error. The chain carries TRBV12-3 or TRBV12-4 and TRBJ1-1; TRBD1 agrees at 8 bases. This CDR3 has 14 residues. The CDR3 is CASRGTGWNTESFF. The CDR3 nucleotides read TGTGCCAGCAGGGGGACAGGTTGGAACACTGAATCTTTCTTT.

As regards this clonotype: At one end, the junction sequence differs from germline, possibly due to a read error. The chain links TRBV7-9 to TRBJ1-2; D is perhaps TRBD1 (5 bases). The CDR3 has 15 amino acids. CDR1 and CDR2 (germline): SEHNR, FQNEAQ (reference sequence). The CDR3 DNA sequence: TGTGTCAGCAGCCCCCCCCGGGGGAGCTTCTATGGCTACACCTTC. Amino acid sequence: CVSSPPRGSFYGYTF.

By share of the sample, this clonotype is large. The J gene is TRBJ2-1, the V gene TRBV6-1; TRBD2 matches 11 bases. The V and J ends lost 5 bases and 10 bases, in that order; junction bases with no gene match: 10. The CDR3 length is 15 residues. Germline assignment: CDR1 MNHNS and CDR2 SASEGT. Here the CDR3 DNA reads TGTGCCAGCAGTCCCGGGACTAGCGGTGCGACAGAGCAGTTCTTC. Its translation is CASSPGTSGATEQFF.

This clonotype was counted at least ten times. CDR3 nucleotides: TGTGCCAGCAGCCCCCCGAGCAGAAATGAGCAGTTCTTC. Encoded protein: CASSPPSRNEQFF. The chain joins TRBV7-6 to TRBJ2-1; unclear D gene. The CDR3 covers 13 residues. V was cut by 5 bases and J by 7 bases, with 12 bases left in between. CDR1 and CDR2 from the germline V gene are SGHVS and FNYEAQ. Full variable domain (missing parts from reference TRBV7-6 and TRBJ2-1): GAGVSQSPRYKVTKRGQDVALRCDPISGHVSLYWYRQALGQGPEFLTYFNYEAQQDKSGLPNDRFSAERPEGSISTLTIQRTEQRDSAMYRCASSPPSRNEQFFGPGTRLTVL.

This chain's CDR3 is CASSYSVQGAGGYTF. The CDR3 coding sequence is TGTGCCAGCAGTTACTCGGTACAGGGGGCAGGTGGCTACACCTTC. The chain uses TRBV6-6 and TRBJ1-2, with 9 bases aligning to TRBD1. Losses at the gene ends were 0 bases for V and 7 bases for J; bases not matched to a gene: 6. Germline V gene data show CDR1 as MNHNY and CDR2 as SVGAGI (reference sequence). The CDR3 is made up of 15 amino acids.

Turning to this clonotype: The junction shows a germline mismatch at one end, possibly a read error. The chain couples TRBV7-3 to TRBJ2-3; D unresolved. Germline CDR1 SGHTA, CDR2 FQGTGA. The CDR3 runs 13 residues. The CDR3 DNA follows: TGTGCCAACAGCTCCCGACATCCCGATACGCAGTATTTT. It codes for CANSSRHPDTQYF.

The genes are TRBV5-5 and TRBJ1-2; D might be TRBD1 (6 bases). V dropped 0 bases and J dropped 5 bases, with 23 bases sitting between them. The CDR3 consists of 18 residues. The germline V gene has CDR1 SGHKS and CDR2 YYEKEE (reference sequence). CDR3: CASSLDPPGAGIMYGYTF. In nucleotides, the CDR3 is TGTGCCAGCAGCTTGGATCCTCCGGGGGCAGGGATCATGTATGGCTACACCTTC. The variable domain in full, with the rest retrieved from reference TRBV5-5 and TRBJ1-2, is DAGVTQSPTHLIKTRGQQVTLRCSPISGHKSVSWYQQVLGQGPQFIFQYYEKEERGRGNFPDRFSARQFPNYSSELNVNALLLGDSALYLCASSLDPPGAGIMYGYTFGSGTRLTVV.

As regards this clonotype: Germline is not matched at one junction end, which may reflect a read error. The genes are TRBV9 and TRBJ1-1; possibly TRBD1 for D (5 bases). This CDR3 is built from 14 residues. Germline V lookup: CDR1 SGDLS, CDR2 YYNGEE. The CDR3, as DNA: TGTGCCAGCAGAGTAGAGTCGGGGGGGACTGAAGCTTTCTTT. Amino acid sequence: CASRVESGGTEAFF.

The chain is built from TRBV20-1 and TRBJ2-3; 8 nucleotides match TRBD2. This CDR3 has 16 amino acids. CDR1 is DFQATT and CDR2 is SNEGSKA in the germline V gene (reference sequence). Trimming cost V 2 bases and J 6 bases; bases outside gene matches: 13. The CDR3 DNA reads TGCAGTGCTAGAAAGCTAGCGGGCCTCGGTGGGGATACGCAGTATTTT. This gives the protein CSARKLAGLGGDTQYF.

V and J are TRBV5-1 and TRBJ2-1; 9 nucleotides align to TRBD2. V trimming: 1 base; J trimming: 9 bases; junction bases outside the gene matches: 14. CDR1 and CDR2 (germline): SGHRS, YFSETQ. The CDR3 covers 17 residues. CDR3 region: CASSLNVAVAGDTEQFF. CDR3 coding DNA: TGCGCCAGCAGCTTGAATGTTGCGGTAGCGGGAGATACTGAGCAGTTCTTC. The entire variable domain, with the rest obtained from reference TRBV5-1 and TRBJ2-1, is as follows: KAGVTQTPRYLIKTRGQQVTLSCSPISGHRSVSWYQQTPGQGLQFLFEYFSETQRNKGNFPGRFSGRQFSNSRSEMNVSTLELGDSALYLCASSLNVAVAGDTEQFFGPGTRLTVL.

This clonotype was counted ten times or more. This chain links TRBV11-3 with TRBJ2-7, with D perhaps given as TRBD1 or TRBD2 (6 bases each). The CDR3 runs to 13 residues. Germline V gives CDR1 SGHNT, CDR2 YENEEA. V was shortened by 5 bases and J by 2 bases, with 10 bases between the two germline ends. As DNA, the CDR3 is TGTGCCAGCAGCATGAGGGGGGCCTACGAGCAGTACTTC. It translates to CASSMRGAYEQYF.

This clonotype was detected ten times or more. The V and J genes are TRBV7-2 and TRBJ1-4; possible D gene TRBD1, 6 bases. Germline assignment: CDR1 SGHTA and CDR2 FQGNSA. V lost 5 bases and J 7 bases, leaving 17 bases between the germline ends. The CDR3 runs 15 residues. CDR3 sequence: CASSNGDGGFEKLFF. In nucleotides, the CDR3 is TGTGCCAGCAGCAATGGGGACGGGGGCTTTGAAAAACTGTTTTTT.